Presented here are 23 T cell receptor beta chains from one specimen sequenced in a study of early T cells in non-severe SARS-CoV-2 infection. TCRdb analysed the 5' RACE reads with MiXCR anew, one entry per CDR3 protein. Of about 35,000 distinct CDR3 sequences in the sample, over 5% were seen once. The sample in question was whole blood, obtained at baseline. The source of these receptors is an adult who was a healthcare worker with PCR-confirmed SARS-CoV-2 infection or an uninfected control (not recorded which).

In its sample, this clonotype was seen many times. CDR3 nucleotide sequence: TGTGCCAGCAGTGTCCGGGGGAGCGACACAGATACGCAGTATTTT. It encodes CASSVRGSDTDTQYF. The chain joins TRBV2 to TRBJ2-3, with D tentatively TRBD2 (6 bases). V lost 4 bases, J lost 2 bases, and 13 bases lay in between. Germline V gene sequence: CDR1 SNHLY, CDR2 FYNNEI. CDR3 length equals 15 residues.

The V call is TRBV5-1, the J call TRBJ2-7; D call uncertain. V was clipped by 4 bases and J by 3 bases, with 5 bases between them. This CDR3 comprises 11 residues. Germline CDR1 and CDR2: SGHRS and YFSETQ. This CDR3 reads CASSLDYEQYF. CDR3 in DNA: TGCGCCAGCAGCCTCGACTACGAGCAGTACTTC. Together with reference TRBV5-1 and TRBJ2-7, the CDR3 gives the full variable domain: KAGVTQTPRYLIKTRGQQVTLSCSPISGHRSVSWYQQTPGQGLQFLFEYFSETQRNKGNFPGRFSGRQFSNSRSEMNVSTLELGDSALYLCASSLDYEQYFGPGTRLTVT.

There are many counts of this clonotype. The chain employs TRBV29-1 and TRBJ2-3, with 8 bases aligning to TRBD1. Germline-derived CDR1 and CDR2 are SQVTM and ANQGSEA. Trimming took 3 bases from V and 2 from J; bases not matched to a gene: 7. CDR3 length: 15 amino acids. The chain's CDR3 is CSVEVGQGLTDTQYF. DNA for the CDR3: TGCAGCGTTGAGGTCGGACAGGGCCTCACAGATACGCAGTATTTT.

This clonotype was seen a handful of times. This chain links TRBV11-2 with TRBJ2-1; tentatively, D is TRBD1 (5 bases). The V gene's germline CDR1 is SGHAT and CDR2 FQNNGV. This CDR3 contains 13 residues. V was cut by 4 bases and J by 8 bases, with 12 bases left in between. CDR3 loop: CASSSDRGHEQFF. CDR3 sequence (DNA): TGTGCCAGCAGCTCGGATAGGGGCCATGAGCAGTTCTTC.

This clonotype was detected many times. The chain uses TRBV5-6 and TRBJ2-1; 11 bases are shared with TRBD2. With V trimmed by 4 bases and J by 2 bases, 8 bases remained unmatched. The CDR3 runs 17 residues. From germline, CDR1 is SGHDT and CDR2 YYEEEE. This chain's CDR3 is CASSITSGSFTYNEQFF. The CDR3 nucleotides read TGTGCCAGCAGCATTACTAGCGGGAGTTTCACCTACAATGAGCAGTTCTTC.

This clonotype was detected many times. The chain joins TRBV5-1 to TRBJ1-1; possible D gene TRBD1, 5 bases. The CDR3 extends over 14 amino acids. Trimming pared 0 bases from V and 2 bases from J, leaving 8 bases between. In germline, CDR1 is SGHRS, CDR2 YFSETQ. The DNA of the CDR3 is TGCGCCAGCAGCTTGGGGGACCTAAACACTGAAGCTTTCTTT. Encoded protein: CASSLGDLNTEAFF.

CDR3 residues: CASRHRDRGSEQYF. The CDR3 DNA reads TGTGCCAGCAGGCACCGGGACAGGGGCTCCGAGCAGTACTTC. V gene TRBV2 combines with J gene TRBJ2-7, with 10 bases that match TRBD1. With V trimmed by 6 bases and J by 6 bases, 8 bases remained unmatched. CDR3 length: 14 amino acids. Germline CDR1 SNHLY, CDR2 FYNNEI.

This clonotype was seen ten or more times. This chain connects TRBV6-1 to TRBJ2-5, with D perhaps matching TRBD1 (6 bases). The germline CDR1 and CDR2 sequences are MNHNS and SASEGT. Trimming removed 8 bases from V and 1 base from J, with 17 bases in between. This CDR3 comprises 15 residues. This chain's CDR3 is CASGRTGSSQETQYF. The CDR3 DNA follows: TGTGCCAGCGGCCGTACAGGGTCTTCCCAAGAGACCCAGTACTTC.

Worth noting for this clonotype: The germline gene is not matched at one end of the junction; a read error may be the cause. The chain has TRBV4-1 and TRBJ1-2; D is possibly TRBD1 (5 bases). The CDR3 extends over 12 amino acids. Germline CDR1 and CDR2: MGHRA and YSYEKL. The CDR3 loop is CASSQGGQLPAF. The DNA for the CDR3 is TGCGCCAGCAGCCAAGGGGGCCAACTTCCAGCCTTC.

This clonotype has a count of ten or more. The chain recombines TRBV5-1 with TRBJ2-1; 11 bases fit TRBD1. Germline V gene lookup returns CDR1 SGHRS and CDR2 YFSETQ. The CDR3 covers 16 residues. V lost 4 bases, J lost 2 bases, and 5 bases stayed unmatched. The CDR3 sequence is CASSPGTGGPYNEQFF. The CDR3 region has the DNA TGCGCCAGCAGCCCCGGGACAGGGGGGCCCTACAATGAGCAGTTCTTC.

Ten or more counts support this clonotype. This chain joins TRBV19 and TRBJ2-7; D perhaps matches TRBD1 (6 bases). Per the germline V gene, CDR1 is LNHDA and CDR2 is SQIVND (reference sequence). The CDR3 is made up of 16 amino acids. Trimming stripped 3 bases from V and 2 bases from J, with 17 bases between. The CDR3 loop is CASSIGEGQRPYEQYF. For the CDR3, the DNA is TGTGCCAGTAGTATCGGGGAAGGACAGCGACCCTACGAGCAGTACTTC.

This clonotype was counted many times. The chain is built from TRBV19 and TRBJ2-1; 9 positions agree with TRBD2. The J segment lost 1 base and the V segment lost 3 bases, leaving 1 base of the junction unmatched. Germline V gene sequence: CDR1 LNHDA, CDR2 SQIVND (reference sequence). The CDR3 has 15 amino acids. CDR3 protein: CASSISGSSYNEQFF. CDR3 sequence (DNA): TGTGCCAGTAGTATTAGCGGGAGTTCCTACAATGAGCAGTTCTTC.

This clonotype occurred a few times. V usage is TRBV27 and J usage is TRBJ1-6; a possible D gene is TRBD1 (5 bases). V was clipped by 3 bases and J by 7 bases, with 10 bases between them. Germline lookup yields CDR1 MNHEY and CDR2 SMNVEV (reference sequence). This CDR3 is built from 14 residues. As DNA, the CDR3 is TGTGCCAGCAGTTTCCGGGACCAAAATTCACCCCTCCACTTT. It codes for CASSFRDQNSPLHF.

This clonotype was seen many times. The chain recombines TRBV5-6 with TRBJ2-1, with D tentatively TRBD1 (5 bases). Germline CDR1 reads SGHDT; CDR2 reads YYEEEE. The CDR3 runs 13 residues. The V end was cut by 3 bases, the J end by 8 bases, with 12 bases between. The chain's CDR3 is CASSYSWGDEQFF. CDR3 coding DNA: TGTGCCAGCAGCTACAGTTGGGGCGATGAGCAGTTCTTC.

This clonotype was detected ten times or more. The chain employs TRBV29-1 and TRBJ2-5; a weak D match, TRBD2 (6 bases). This CDR3 contains 13 residues. V was clipped by 4 bases and J by 4 bases, with 13 bases between them. Germline-derived CDR1 and CDR2 are SQVTM and ANQGSEA. CDR3: CSVVGGAPETQYF. The CDR3 DNA is TGCAGCGTTGTGGGGGGAGCCCCAGAGACCCAGTACTTC.

The chain is built from TRBV28 and TRBJ2-7; TRBD1 is a possible D gene (5 bases). CDR1 and CDR2 from the germline V gene are MDHEN and SYDVKM. V was clipped by 8 bases and J by 3 bases, with 14 bases between them. The CDR3 has 13 amino acids. The CDR3 sequence is CASLQDPDYEQYF. In DNA form, the CDR3 reads TGTGCCAGCTTACAGGACCCCGACTACGAGCAGTACTTC.

Many counts were recorded for this clonotype. The V and J genes are TRBV12-3 or TRBV12-4 and TRBJ1-6; no definite D call. Trimming pared 1 base from V and 7 bases from J, leaving 5 bases between. This CDR3 comprises 13 residues. This CDR3 reads CASSLVRNSPLHF. The CDR3 DNA reads as TGTGCCAGCAGTTTAGTAAGAAATTCACCCCTCCACTTT.

This clonotype appeared many times. The genes are TRBV27 and TRBJ1-5; D unresolved. The CDR3 spans 15 residues. CDR1 is MNHEY and CDR2 is SMNVEV in the germline V gene (reference sequence). With 6 bases removed from V and 1 base from J, the gap between germline ends came to 13 bases. The CDR3 nucleotides read TGTGCCAGCAGATTTACGGTAGAGAGCAATCAGCCCCAGCATTTT. Protein: CASRFTVESNQPQHF.

This clonotype was recorded a few times. The V call is TRBV11-2, the J call TRBJ2-7, with D perhaps assigned TRBD1 or TRBD2 (7 bases each). V was pared by 4 bases and J by 3 bases, with 16 bases between. CDR3 length equals 15 residues. Germline V lookup: CDR1 SGHAT, CDR2 FQNNGV. The CDR3 loop is CASSSQGGGRYEQYF. The CDR3 DNA reads TGTGCCAGCAGCTCCCAGGGGGGGGGCCGCTACGAGCAGTACTTC.

This clonotype appeared many times. The chain joins TRBV3-1 to TRBJ1-5; D gene ambiguous. V was pared by 1 base and J by 2 bases, with 9 bases between. This CDR3 has 15 amino acids. Germline loops: CDR1 LGHDT, CDR2 YNNKEL (reference sequence). CDR3: CASSQAGNGNQPQHF. In DNA, the CDR3 is TGTGCCAGCAGCCAAGCGGGTAATGGCAATCAGCCCCAGCATTTT.

This chain uses TRBV6-5 with TRBJ1-5; D unresolved. This CDR3 region has 17 residues. The germline V and J ends were trimmed by 9 bases and 1 base, with 22 bases remaining between them. Germline V gives CDR1 MNHEY, CDR2 SVGAGI. The CDR3 DNA sequence: TGTGCCAGTCAGCTACTTTTCGCGGGCTGGAGCAATCAGCCCCAGCATTTT. Translated, it gives CASQLLFAGWSNQPQHF.

Ten or more counts support this clonotype. The V and J genes are TRBV4-1 and TRBJ2-5; D gene unclear. Germline V gene lookup returns CDR1 MGHRA and CDR2 YSYEKL. The CDR3 covers 13 residues. V lost 2 bases, J lost 5 bases, and 9 bases lay in between. The chain's CDR3 is CASSQHAPETQYF. DNA of the CDR3: TGCGCCAGCAGCCAACACGCCCCGGAGACCCAGTACTTC.

This clonotype was seen many times. The chain employs TRBV24-1 and TRBJ2-1, with TRBD1 matching 10 bases. The CDR3 runs 15 residues. Germline lookup yields CDR1 KGHDR and CDR2 SFDVKD. V shed 6 bases and J 8 bases; nucleotides not matched to a gene: 9. The CDR3 region has the DNA TGTGCCACCAGTTACACGGGACAGGGGCGCGATGAGCAGTTCTTC. This gives the protein CATSYTGQGRDEQFF.